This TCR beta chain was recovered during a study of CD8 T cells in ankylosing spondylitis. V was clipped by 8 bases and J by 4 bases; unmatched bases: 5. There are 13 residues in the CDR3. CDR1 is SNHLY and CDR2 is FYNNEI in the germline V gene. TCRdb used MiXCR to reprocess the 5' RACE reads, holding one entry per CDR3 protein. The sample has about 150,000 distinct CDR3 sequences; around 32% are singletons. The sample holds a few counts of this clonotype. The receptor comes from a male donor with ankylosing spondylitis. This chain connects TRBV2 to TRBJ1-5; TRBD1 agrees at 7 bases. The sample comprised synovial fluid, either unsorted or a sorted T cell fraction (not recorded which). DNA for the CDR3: TGTGCCAGCGGACAGGTTGAAAATCAGCCCCAGCATTTT. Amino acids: CASGQVENQPQHF.